The sequence of this T cell receptor beta chain was determined in a study of ipilimumab plus nivolumab after autologous stem cell transplantation. Study context: Typical patient got a handful of ipilimumab doses and about eight nivolumab doses (median). Myeloma patients were high-risk transplant-naive or relapsed within 3 years of first autologous transplant. Study-wide results and limits: The authors say TCR, Treg and microbiome findings warrant further study.

The V and J ends lost 0 bases and 5 bases respectively, with 10 bases between them. CDR1 is GTSNPN, CDR2 SVGIG, per germline (reference sequence). The CDR3 runs 14 residues. Through week 26, nivolumab 3 mg/kg IV was given weeks 1, 4, 7, 10, then biweekly. Data came from immunoSEQ multiplex PCR; TCRdb stores just in-frame clones and leaves some out. The table shows about 40,000 clones, with 80% to 95% occurring only once. A word on this clone: The antigen remains unidentified.

The input for sequencing was PBMCs, taken in a trial of ipilimumab plus nivolumab as post-transplant consolidation. V is TRBV30 and J is TRBJ1-4; unclear D gene. The receptor was derived from a male donor with multiple myeloma. CDR3 amino acids: CAWSVGRRNEKLFF. CDR3 nucleotides: TGTGCCTGGAGTGTGGGCAGGAGGAATGAAAAACTGTTTTTT.